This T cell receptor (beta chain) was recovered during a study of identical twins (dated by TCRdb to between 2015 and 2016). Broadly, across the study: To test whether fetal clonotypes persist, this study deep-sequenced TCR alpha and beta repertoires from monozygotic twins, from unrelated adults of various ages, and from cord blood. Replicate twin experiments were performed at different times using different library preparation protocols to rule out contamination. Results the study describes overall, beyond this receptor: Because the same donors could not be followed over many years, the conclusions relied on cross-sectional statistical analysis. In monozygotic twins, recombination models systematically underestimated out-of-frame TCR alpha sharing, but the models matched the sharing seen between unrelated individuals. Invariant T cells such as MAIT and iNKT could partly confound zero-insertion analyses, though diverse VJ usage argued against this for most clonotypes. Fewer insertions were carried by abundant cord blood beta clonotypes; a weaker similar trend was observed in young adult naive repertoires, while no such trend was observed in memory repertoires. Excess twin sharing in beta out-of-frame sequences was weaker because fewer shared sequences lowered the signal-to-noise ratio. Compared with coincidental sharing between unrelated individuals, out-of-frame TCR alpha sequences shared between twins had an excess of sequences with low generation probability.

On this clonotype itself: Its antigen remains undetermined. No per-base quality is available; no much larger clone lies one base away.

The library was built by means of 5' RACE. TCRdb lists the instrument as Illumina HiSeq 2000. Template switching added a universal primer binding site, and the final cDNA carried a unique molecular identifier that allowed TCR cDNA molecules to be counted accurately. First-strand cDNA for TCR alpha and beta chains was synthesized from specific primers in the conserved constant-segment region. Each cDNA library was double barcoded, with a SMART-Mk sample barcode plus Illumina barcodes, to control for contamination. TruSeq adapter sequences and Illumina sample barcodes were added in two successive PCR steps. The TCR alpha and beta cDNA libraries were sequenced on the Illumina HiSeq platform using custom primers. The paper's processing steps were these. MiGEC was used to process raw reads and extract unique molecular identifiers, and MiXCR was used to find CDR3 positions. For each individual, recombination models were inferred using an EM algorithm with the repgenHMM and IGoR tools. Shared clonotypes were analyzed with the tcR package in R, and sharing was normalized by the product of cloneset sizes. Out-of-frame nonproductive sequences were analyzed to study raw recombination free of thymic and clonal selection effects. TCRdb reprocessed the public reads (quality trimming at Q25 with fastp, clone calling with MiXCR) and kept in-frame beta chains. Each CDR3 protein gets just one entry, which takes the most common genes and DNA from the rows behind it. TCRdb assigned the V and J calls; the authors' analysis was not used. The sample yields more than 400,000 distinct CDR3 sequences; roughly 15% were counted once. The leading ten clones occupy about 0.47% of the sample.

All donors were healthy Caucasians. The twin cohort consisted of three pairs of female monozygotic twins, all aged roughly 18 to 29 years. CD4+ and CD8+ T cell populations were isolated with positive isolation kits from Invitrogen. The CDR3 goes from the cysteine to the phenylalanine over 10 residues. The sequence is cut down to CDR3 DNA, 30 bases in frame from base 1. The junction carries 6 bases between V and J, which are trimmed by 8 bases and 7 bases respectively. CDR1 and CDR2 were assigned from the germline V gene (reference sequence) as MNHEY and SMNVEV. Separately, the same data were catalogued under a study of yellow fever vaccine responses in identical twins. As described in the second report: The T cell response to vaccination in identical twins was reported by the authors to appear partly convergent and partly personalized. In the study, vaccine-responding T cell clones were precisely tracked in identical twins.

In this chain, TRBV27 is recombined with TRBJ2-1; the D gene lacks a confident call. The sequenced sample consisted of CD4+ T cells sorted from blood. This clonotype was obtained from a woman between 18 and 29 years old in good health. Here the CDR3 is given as CASGKNEQFF. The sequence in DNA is TGTGCCAGCGGAAAAAATGAGCAGTTCTTC.